These T cell receptor beta chains were read from a single sample in a study of Graves' ophthalmopathy and Graves' hyperthyroidism. TCRdb reanalysed the multiplex PCR reads using MiXCR and keeps one entry per CDR3 protein. The sample holds hundreds of thousands of distinct CDR3 sequences, 35% to 45% seen once. The sample was peripheral blood. These receptors originate from an adult man with Graves' ophthalmopathy. Both conserved end residues are part of each CDR3. The order of the fields is J gene, clone size, D gene, V gene, CDR3 protein, CDR3 DNA. The D gene is left open where the match is weak. Clone sizes are given selectively: once, few, many, or a class where the clone is expanded.

>TRBJ2-5|NA|TRBD1|TRBV29-1
CSAVGQETQYF
TGCAGCGCCGTGGGACAGGAGACCCAGTACTTC
>TRBJ2-7|NA|TRBD2|TRBV7-8
CASSQVSPTSGRVYEQYF
TGTGCCAGCAGCCAAGTATCCCCGACTAGCGGGAGGGTCTACGAGCAGTACTTC
>TRBJ1-1|many|TRBD1|TRBV29-1
CSVETLDRVNTEAFF
TGCAGCGTTGAAACATTGGACAGGGTGAATACTGAAGCTTTCTTT
>TRBJ1-2|few|NA|TRBV9
CASRLDSF
TGTGCCAGCAGATTGGACAGCTTC
>TRBJ2-3|NA|NA|TRBV10-3
CAITPGPTRPDTQYF
TGTGCCATCACCCCGGGCCCGACTAGACCGGATACGCAGTATTTT
>TRBJ2-7|NA|NA|TRBV7-9
CASSFDSAQYF
TGTGCCAGCAGCTTTGACTCGGCGCAGTACTTC
>TRBJ1-3|few|NA|TRBV7-2
CASSSQTGAGNTIYF
TGTGCCAGCAGCTCCCAGACAGGTGCTGGAAACACCATATATTTT
>TRBJ1-1|many|NA|TRBV12-3/TRBV12-4
CASSLPRGVTEAFF
TGTGCCAGCAGCCTCCCCAGGGGCGTCACTGAAGCTTTCTTT
>TRBJ2-7|many|NA|TRBV20-1
CSANKLGSYEQYF
TGCAGTGCTAACAAGTTAGGGAGCTACGAGCAGTACTTC
>TRBJ2-6|once|TRBD2|TRBV12-3/TRBV12-4
CASSYRRGGLTGANVLTF
TGTGCCAGCAGCTACAGGCGGGGGGGCCTCACTGGGGCCAACGTCCTGACTTTC
>TRBJ2-7|NA|NA|TRBV24-1
CATSEGTGDEQYF
TGTGCCACCAGTGAAGGGACGGGGGACGAGCAGTACTTC
>TRBJ2-7|few|TRBD2|TRBV4-2
CASSLAPGLPSYEQYF
TGTGCCAGCAGCCTGGCCCCGGGACTACCTTCCTACGAGCAGTACTTC
>TRBJ2-7|many|NA|TRBV15
CATSRHRDGPYEQYF
TGTGCCACCAGCAGACACCGGGACGGCCCCTACGAGCAGTACTTC
>TRBJ1-4|NA|NA|TRBV9
CASSVGQTDEKLFF
TGTGCCAGCAGCGTAGGGCAGACGGATGAAAAACTGTTTTTT
>TRBJ2-7|NA|TRBD1|TRBV19
CASSDRGLFGSYEQYF
TGTGCCAGTAGCGACAGGGGGCTGTTTGGGTCCTACGAGCAGTACTTC
>TRBJ1-5|NA|NA|TRBV20-1
CSAVAGGPQHF
TGCAGTGCTGTGGCGGGAGGGCCCCAGCATTTT
>TRBJ1-2|few|NA|TRBV3-1
CASTTSTRDGNHYGYTF
TGTGCCAGCACCACGTCCACCCGGGACGGCAATCACTATGGCTACACCTTC